This T cell receptor (beta chain) is from a study of cytomegalovirus exposure and HLA in healthy donors. Findings of the study overall: The authors judged a highly shared variant cluster likely a sequencing artifact. Most subjects' HLA-A and HLA-B alleles were reportedly predicted from TCR beta sequences. The number of N-insertions in an Asian-associated ancestry cluster was reportedly below the approximately 600-donor mean in a later analysis.

The ends were cut back, 2 bases at V and 5 bases at J, with 15 bases in the middle. The CDR3 is made up of 15 amino acids. Germline V gene sequence: CDR1 SGDLS, CDR2 YYNGEE. Both 60 Vbeta primers and 13 Jbeta primers went into the PCR. Libraries were prepared by immunoSEQ multiplex PCR; TCRdb keeps only in-frame clonotypes and omits some of them. Of 70,000 to 100,000 clones in the sample, more than 70% were seen once. Details on this clone: The antigen is unknown.

Donors had nominal health at sampling but likely had unrecorded immune exposures. Sequences were obtained from PBMCs. V is TRBV9 and J is TRBJ2-3, with D maybe TRBD1 (6 bases). The TCR originated in a man aged 18-30 years in good health and CMV-seronegative. The DNA for the CDR3 is TGTGCCAGCAGCGTGGGTATCGTAGGGGGAGATACGCAGTATTTT. This codes for CASSVGIVGGDTQYF. The whole variable domain, remainder taken from reference TRBV9 and TRBJ2-3, is DSGVTQTPKHLITATGQRVTLRCSPRSGDLSVYWYQQSLDQGLQFLIQYYNGEERAKGNILERFSAQQFPDLHSELNLSSLELGDSALYFCASSVGIVGGDTQYFGPGTRLTVL.